These T cell receptor beta chains were read from a single sample in a study of cytomegalovirus exposure and HLA in healthy donors. Generated by immunoSEQ multiplex PCR, the TCRdb table keeps only in-frame clones and is missing some. Among 250,000 to 300,000 clones, 86% were seen once, and the ten largest hold over 0.95%. Source material: PBMCs. The receptor source for this set is a woman between 18 and 30 years old in good health and CMV-seronegative. Each CDR3 is given with its conserved first and last residue. D genes are given only for firm matches. Where a row states a size, it is once, few, many or the class of an expanded clone; other rows omit it.

v_call	d_call	j_call	clone_size	cdr3_aa	cdr3_nt
TRBV5-1	.	TRBJ2-3	.	CASRRSGSTSPDTQYF	TGCGCCAGCAGAAGGTCCGGGAGTACATCCCCAGATACGCAGTATTTT
TRBV2	TRBD1	TRBJ1-2	.	CASSTRQGTSYGYTF	TGTGCCAGCAGTACGAGACAGGGTACGAGCTATGGCTACACCTTC
TRBV16	TRBD1	TRBJ1-2	.	CASSQPDRVGGYGYTF	TGTGCCAGCAGCCAACCCGACAGGGTTGGGGGCTATGGCTACACCTTC
TRBV7-3	.	TRBJ1-2	once	CASSPNRGGNYGYTF	TGTGCCAGCAGCCCGAATCGGGGGGGTAACTATGGCTACACCTTC
TRBV6-4	.	TRBJ2-3	.	CASSNGESDTQYF	TGTGCCAGCAGTAACGGGGAGTCAGATACGCAGTATTTT
TRBV2	.	TRBJ2-7	.	CASRASYEQYF	TGTGCCAGCAGGGCCTCCTACGAGCAGTACTTC
TRBV6-1	TRBD2	TRBJ2-7	.	CASSERTSGVSSYEQYF	TGTGCCAGCAGTGAGCGGACTAGCGGGGTGAGCTCCTACGAGCAGTACTTC
TRBV27	TRBD2	TRBJ2-5	once	CASSPSGTSGQETQYF	TGTGCCAGCAGTCCCTCCGGGACTAGCGGCCAAGAGACCCAGTACTTC
TRBV11-3	.	TRBJ2-7	.	CASSASLWGEAYEQYF	TGTGCCAGCAGCGCCTCCCTATGGGGGGAAGCCTACGAGCAGTACTTC
TRBV5-1	TRBD2	TRBJ2-7	.	CASSLGGTSGRARYEQYF	TGCGCCAGCAGCTTGGGCGGGACTAGCGGGAGGGCCAGGTACGAGCAGTACTTC
TRBV7-2	.	TRBJ2-6	.	CASSYRSRSTGANVLTF	TGTGCCAGCAGCTACCGATCCCGTAGTACCGGGGCCAACGTCCTGACTTTC
TRBV10-1	.	TRBJ1-4	.	CASSEGPASEKLFF	TGCGCCAGCAGTGAGGGCCCAGCGAGTGAAAAACTGTTTTTT
TRBV9	TRBD2	TRBJ2-3	.	CASSVEAGPGIDTQYF	TGTGCCAGCAGCGTAGAAGCGGGGCCAGGTATAGATACGCAGTATTTT
TRBV27	.	TRBJ2-7	few	CASSPGQYYEQYF	TGTGCCAGCAGTCCCGGACAGTACTACGAGCAGTACTTC
TRBV7-2	.	TRBJ1-1	.	CASSAGMVTEAFF	TGTGCCAGCAGTGCAGGGATGGTCACTGAAGCTTTCTTT
TRBV6-5	.	TRBJ2-3	.	CASKRRAGSTDTQYF	TGTGCCAGCAAGCGGAGGGCGGGAAGCACAGATACGCAGTATTTT
TRBV5-4	TRBD1	TRBJ1-2	.	CASSLDRGRYTF	TGTGCCAGCAGCCTGGACAGGGGTCGCTACACCTTC
TRBV27	.	TRBJ1-5	.	CASSSGEQPQHF	TGTGCCAGCAGTTCCGGGGAGCAGCCCCAGCATTTT
TRBV18	.	TRBJ2-1	few	CASSLRGLRYNEQFF	TGTGCCAGCTCCCTCAGAGGGCTTAGGTACAATGAGCAGTTCTTC
TRBV28	TRBD1	TRBJ2-6	once	CASSLPPPANRGSGANVLTF	TGTGCCAGCAGTTTACCCCCCCCTGCTAACAGGGGCTCTGGGGCCAACGTCCTGACTTTC
TRBV11-3	.	TRBJ1-1	few	CASSPTGTYTEAFF	TGTGCCAGCAGCCCGACAGGTACTTACACTGAAGCTTTCTTT
TRBV18	TRBD2	TRBJ2-3	.	CASSPGTSDMPPDTQYF	TGTGCCAGCTCACCTGGGACTAGCGATATGCCACCAGATACGCAGTATTTT
TRBV5-1	TRBD2	TRBJ2-1	once	CASSLARDYSNEQFF	TGCGCCAGCAGCTTGGCTCGGGACTACTCCAATGAGCAGTTCTTC
TRBV4-2	.	TRBJ1-3	few	CASSLVQGTEGNTIYF	TGTGCCAGCAGCCTCGTGCAGGGGACGGAGGGAAACACCATATATTTT
TRBV5-8	.	TRBJ2-5	.	CASSLVVKETQYF	TGTGCCAGCAGCTTGGTCGTAAAAGAGACCCAGTACTTC
TRBV18	TRBD1	TRBJ1-2	few	CASSLRTGLYGYTF	TGTGCCAGCTCACTCAGGACAGGGTTGTATGGCTACACCTTC
TRBV30	TRBD2	TRBJ2-1	.	CAWSDTSGVYNEQFF	TGTGCCTGGAGTGACACTAGCGGGGTCTACAATGAGCAGTTCTTC
TRBV7-2	TRBD1	TRBJ2-7	.	CASSLGTGDEQYF	TGTGCCAGCAGCCTAGGGACAGGGGATGAGCAGTACTTC
TRBV19	TRBD1	TRBJ1-2	.	CASSIALGQGAMGYTF	TGTGCCAGTAGTATAGCGTTGGGACAGGGGGCGATGGGCTACACCTTC